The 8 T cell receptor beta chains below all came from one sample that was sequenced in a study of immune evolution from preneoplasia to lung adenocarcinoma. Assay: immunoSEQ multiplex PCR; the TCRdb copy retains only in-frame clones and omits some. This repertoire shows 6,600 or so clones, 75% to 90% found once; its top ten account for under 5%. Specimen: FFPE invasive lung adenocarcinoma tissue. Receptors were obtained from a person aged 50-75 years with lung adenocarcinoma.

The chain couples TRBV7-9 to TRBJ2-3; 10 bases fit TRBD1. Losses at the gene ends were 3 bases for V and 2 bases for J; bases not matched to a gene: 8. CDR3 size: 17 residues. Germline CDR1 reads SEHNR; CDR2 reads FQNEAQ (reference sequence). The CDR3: CASSFGTGTGVTDTQYF. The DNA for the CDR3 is TGTGCCAGCAGCTTCGGAACCGGGACAGGGGTCACAGATACGCAGTATTTT.

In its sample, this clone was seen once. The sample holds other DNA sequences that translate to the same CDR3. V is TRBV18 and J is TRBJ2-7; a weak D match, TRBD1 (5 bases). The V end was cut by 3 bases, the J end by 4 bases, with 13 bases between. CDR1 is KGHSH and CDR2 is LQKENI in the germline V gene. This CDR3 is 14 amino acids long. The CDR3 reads CASSPRQGVYEQYF. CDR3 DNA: TGTGCCAGCTCACCTAGGCAGGGTGTTTACGAGCAGTACTTC.

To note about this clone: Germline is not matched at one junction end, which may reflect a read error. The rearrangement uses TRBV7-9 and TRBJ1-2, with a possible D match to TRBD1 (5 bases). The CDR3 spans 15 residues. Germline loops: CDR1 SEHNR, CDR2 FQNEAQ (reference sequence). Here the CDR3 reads CASSLGSTEHYDYTF. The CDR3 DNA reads TGTGCCAGCAGCTTAGGGTCGACAGAACACTATGACTACACCTTC.

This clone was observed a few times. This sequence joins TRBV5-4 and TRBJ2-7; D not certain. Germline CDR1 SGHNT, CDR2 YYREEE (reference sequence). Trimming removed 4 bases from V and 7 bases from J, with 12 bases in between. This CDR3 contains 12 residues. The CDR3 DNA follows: TGTGCCAGCAGCCCCCGACACGGGGAGCAGTACTTC. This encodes CASSPRHGEQYF.

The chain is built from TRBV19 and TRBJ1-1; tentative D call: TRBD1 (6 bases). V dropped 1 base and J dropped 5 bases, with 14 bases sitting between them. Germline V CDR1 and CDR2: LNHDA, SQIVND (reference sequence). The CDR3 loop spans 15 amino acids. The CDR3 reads CASSIGAGQMTEAFF. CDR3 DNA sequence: TGTGCCAGTAGTATAGGGGCAGGACAGATGACTGAAGCTTTCTTT.

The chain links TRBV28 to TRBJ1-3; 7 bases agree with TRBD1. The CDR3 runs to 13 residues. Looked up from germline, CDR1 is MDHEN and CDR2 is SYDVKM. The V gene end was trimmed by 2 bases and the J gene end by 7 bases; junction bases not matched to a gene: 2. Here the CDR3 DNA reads TGTGCCAGCAGTTTAACACAGGGGAACACCATATATTTT. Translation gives CASSLTQGNTIYF.

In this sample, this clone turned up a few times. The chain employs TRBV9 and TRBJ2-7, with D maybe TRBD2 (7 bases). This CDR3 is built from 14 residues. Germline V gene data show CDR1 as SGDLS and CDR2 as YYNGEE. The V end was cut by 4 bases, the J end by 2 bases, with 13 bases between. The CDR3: CASSSWGGPYEQYF. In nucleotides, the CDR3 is TGTGCCAGCAGCTCCTGGGGGGGCCCCTACGAGCAGTACTTC.

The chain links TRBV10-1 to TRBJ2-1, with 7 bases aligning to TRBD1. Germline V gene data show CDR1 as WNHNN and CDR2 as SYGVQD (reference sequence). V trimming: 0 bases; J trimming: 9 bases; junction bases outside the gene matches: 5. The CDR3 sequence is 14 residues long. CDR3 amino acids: CASSESSQGFEQFF. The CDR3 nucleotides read TGCGCCAGCAGTGAGTCGTCACAGGGGTTTGAGCAGTTCTTC.